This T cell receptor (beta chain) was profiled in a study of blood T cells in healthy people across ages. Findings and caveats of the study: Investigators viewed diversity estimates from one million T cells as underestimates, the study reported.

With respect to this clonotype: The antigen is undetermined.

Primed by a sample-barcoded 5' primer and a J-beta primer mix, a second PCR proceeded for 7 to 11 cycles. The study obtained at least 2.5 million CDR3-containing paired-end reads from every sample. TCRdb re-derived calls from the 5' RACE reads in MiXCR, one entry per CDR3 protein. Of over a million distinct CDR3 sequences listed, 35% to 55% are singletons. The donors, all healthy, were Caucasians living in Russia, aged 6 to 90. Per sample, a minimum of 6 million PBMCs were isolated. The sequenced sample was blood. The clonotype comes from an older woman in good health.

The CDR3 DNA reads as TGCGCCAGCAGCCAGACGGGACAGGGGAAGAACGAGCAGTACTTC. This gives the protein CASSQTGQGKNEQYF. The chain has TRBV4-1 and TRBJ2-7; 10 bases map to TRBD1. Trimming removed 3 bases from V and 5 bases from J; junction bases left unmatched: 7. The germline gives CDR1 MGHRA, CDR2 YSYEKL. The CDR3 is 15 residues long.